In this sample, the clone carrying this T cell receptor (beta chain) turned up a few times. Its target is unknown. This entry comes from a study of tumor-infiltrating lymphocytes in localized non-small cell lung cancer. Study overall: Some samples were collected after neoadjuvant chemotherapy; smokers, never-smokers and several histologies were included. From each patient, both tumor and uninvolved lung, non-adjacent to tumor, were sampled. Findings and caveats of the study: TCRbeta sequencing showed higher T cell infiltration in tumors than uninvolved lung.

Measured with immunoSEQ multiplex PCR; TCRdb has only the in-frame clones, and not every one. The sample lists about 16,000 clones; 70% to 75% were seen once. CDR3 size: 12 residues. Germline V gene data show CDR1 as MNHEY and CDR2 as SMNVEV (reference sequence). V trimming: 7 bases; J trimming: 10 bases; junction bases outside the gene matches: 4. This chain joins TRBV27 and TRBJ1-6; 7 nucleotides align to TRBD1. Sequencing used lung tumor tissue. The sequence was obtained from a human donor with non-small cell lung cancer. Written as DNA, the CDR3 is TGTGCCAGCAAACAGGGGAACTCACCCCTCCACTTT. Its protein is CASKQGNSPLHF.